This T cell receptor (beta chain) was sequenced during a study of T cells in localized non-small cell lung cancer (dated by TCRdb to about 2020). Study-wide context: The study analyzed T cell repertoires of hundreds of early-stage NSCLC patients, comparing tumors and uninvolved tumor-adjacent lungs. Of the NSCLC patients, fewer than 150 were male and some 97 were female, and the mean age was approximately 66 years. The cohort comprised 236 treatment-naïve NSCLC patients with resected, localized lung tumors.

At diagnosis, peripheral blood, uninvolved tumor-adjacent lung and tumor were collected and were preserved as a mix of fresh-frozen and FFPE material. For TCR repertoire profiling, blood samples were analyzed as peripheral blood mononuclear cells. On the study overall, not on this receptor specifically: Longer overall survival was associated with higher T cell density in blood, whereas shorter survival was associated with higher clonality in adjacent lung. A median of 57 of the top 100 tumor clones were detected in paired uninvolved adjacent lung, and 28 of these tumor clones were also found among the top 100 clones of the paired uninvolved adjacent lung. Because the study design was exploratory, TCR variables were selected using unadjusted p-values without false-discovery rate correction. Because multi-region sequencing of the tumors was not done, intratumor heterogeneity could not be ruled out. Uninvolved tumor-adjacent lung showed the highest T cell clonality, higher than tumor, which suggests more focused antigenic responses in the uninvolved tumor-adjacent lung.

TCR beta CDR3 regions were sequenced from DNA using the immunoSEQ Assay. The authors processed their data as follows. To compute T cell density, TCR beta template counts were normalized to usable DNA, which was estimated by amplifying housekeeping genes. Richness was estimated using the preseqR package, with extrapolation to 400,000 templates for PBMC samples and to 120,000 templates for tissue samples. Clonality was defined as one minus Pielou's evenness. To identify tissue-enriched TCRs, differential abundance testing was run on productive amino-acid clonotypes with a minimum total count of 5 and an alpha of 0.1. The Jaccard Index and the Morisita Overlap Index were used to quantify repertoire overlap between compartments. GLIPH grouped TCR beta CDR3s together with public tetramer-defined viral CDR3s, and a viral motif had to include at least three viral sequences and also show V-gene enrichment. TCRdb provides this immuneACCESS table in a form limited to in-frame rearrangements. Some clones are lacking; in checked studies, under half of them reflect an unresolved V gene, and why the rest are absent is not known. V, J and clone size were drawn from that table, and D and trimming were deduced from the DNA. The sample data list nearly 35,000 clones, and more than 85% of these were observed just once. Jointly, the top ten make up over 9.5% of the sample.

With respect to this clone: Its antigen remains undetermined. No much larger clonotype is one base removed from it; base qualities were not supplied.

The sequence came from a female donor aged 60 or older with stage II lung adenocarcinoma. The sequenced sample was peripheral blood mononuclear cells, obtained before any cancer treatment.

The nucleotides read TGCAGCGTTGAACTAGCGGGAGGGAACCAAGAGACCCAGTACTTC. It encodes CSVELAGGNQETQYF. This chain is built from TRBV29-1 and TRBJ2-5; TRBD2 aligns with 12 central bases. There are 15 amino acids in the CDR3, from cysteine to phenylalanine inclusive. Here the CDR3 DNA is all that survives: 45 bases in frame from base 1. CDR1 and CDR2, looked up from the germline V gene, are SQVTM and ANQGSEA. Clipping removes 2 bases from V and 0 bases from J, with 1 as the unmatched junction base count.